Following are 23 T cell receptor beta chains from one sample sequenced in a study of T cells after yellow fever vaccination. TCRdb itself ran the 5' RACE reads through MiXCR, one entry per CDR3 protein. The sample contains just under 600,000 distinct CDR3 sequences, approximately 13% of which appear only once. The source material was PBMCs, sampled on the day of the yellow fever booster vaccination. These receptors were taken from a man aged 25 to 45 who received the YFV17D yellow fever vaccine.

In this sample, this clonotype turned up once. This sequence joins TRBV5-6 and TRBJ2-7, with D perhaps matching TRBD1 (6 bases). Trimming removed 4 bases from V and 5 bases from J, with 16 bases in between. The CDR3 loop spans 14 amino acids. Germline values: CDR1 SGHDT, CDR2 YYEEEE. This CDR3 is CASSPGPGVDEQYF. Written as DNA, the CDR3 is TGTGCCAGCAGCCCCGGGCCAGGGGTCGACGAGCAGTACTTC.

The chain carries TRBV5-1 and TRBJ2-3; the D gene is possibly TRBD1 (6 bases). This CDR3 is built from 16 residues. Germline CDR1 reads SGHRS; CDR2 reads YFSETQ. Trimming removed 0 bases at V and 4 bases at J, with 15 bases between. CDR3 loop: CASSLAPQGGSDTQYF. The CDR3 nucleotides read TGCGCCAGCAGCTTGGCTCCACAGGGTGGGTCAGATACGCAGTATTTT.

This clonotype was observed a handful of times. The chain uses TRBV2 and TRBJ2-7; 7 positions agree with TRBD2. Trimming took 5 bases from V and 0 from J; bases not matched to a gene: 4. Germline values: CDR1 SNHLY, CDR2 FYNNEI. This CDR3 has 14 residues. This CDR3 reads CASSSGLSSYEQYF. The CDR3 bases are TGTGCCAGCAGTTCGGGACTAAGCTCCTACGAGCAGTACTTC.

The V and J genes are TRBV3-1 and TRBJ2-3, with D uncertain. Germline V lookup: CDR1 LGHDT, CDR2 YNNKEL (reference sequence). This CDR3 has 15 residues. Trimming took 4 bases from V and 4 from J, leaving 15 bases between them. CDR3 nucleotides: TGTGCCAGCAGCCCCCGAGGTTTCTCGGCAGATACGCAGTATTTT. This translates into CASSPRGFSADTQYF.

The chain carries TRBV10-2 and TRBJ2-3; 12 bases fit TRBD2. The CDR3 loop spans 20 amino acids. Germline assignment: CDR1 WSHSY and CDR2 SAAADI. V dropped 6 bases and J dropped 1; count of bases not matched to a gene: 17. CDR3 region: CASSGTSGFTPIRGTDTQYF. In DNA form, the CDR3 reads TGCGCCAGCAGCGGGACTAGCGGGTTCACTCCGATTAGGGGCACAGATACGCAGTATTTT.

This clonotype was seen a few times. The V call is TRBV7-9, the J call TRBJ1-4; 9 nucleotides line up with TRBD1. The germline CDR1 and CDR2 sequences are SEHNR and FQNEAQ (reference sequence). The ends lost 5 bases at V and 8 bases at J; junction bases unmatched: 9. The CDR3 has 15 amino acids. CDR3 nucleotide sequence: TGTGCCAGCAGCCTATCCGGGACAGGGAGGGAAAAACTGTTTTTT. Its protein product is CASSLSGTGREKLFF.

A few counts support this clonotype. V is TRBV20-1 and J is TRBJ2-1, with TRBD1 matching over 7 bases. Germline V CDR1 and CDR2: DFQATT, SNEGSKA (reference sequence). Losses at the gene ends were 3 bases for V and 5 bases for J; bases not matched to a gene: 13. The CDR3 covers 16 residues. This CDR3 reads CSARAFRGQSNNEQFF. For the CDR3, the DNA is TGCAGTGCTAGGGCCTTCAGGGGACAGTCGAACAATGAGCAGTTCTTC.

The sample holds a few counts of this clonotype. This chain connects TRBV7-2 to TRBJ2-3; D remains unclear. Trimming pared 5 bases from V and 1 base from J, leaving 10 bases between. The CDR3 is 14 residues long. Germline values: CDR1 SGHTA, CDR2 FQGNSA. The CDR3 here is CASSKWLGTDTQYF. DNA of the CDR3: TGTGCCAGCAGCAAATGGTTGGGCACAGATACGCAGTATTTT.

The J gene is TRBJ2-2, the V gene TRBV5-4; D is possibly TRBD2 (6 bases). The CDR3 loop spans 15 amino acids. From germline, CDR1 is SGHNT and CDR2 YYREEE (reference sequence). V was shortened by 4 bases and J by 5 bases, with 15 bases between the two germline ends. The CDR3 region has the DNA TGTGCCAGCAGCCTGGACTACCTGGGAACCGGGGAGCTGTTTTTT. Protein product: CASSLDYLGTGELFF.

V gene TRBV23-1 combines with J gene TRBJ2-5, with D perhaps TRBD1 or TRBD2 (5 bases each). TRBV23-1 is recorded as an ORF, its role being uncertain. This CDR3 region has 18 residues. Deletions cut 0 bases from V and 0 bases from J, with 17 bases between. The CDR3 sequence is CASSQSGDRKSYQETQYF. The CDR3 DNA reads as TGCGCCAGCAGTCAATCGGGAGACAGAAAATCCTACCAAGAGACCCAGTACTTC.

This chain uses TRBV12-3 or TRBV12-4 with TRBJ1-1, with a possible D match to TRBD1 (5 bases). V lost 7 bases, J lost 6 bases, and 18 bases lay in between. This CDR3 contains 14 residues. CDR3 bases: TGTGCCAGCACCAGGGACGCCCGAAGATCTGAAGCTTTCTTT. The encoded protein is CASTRDARRSEAFF.

This clonotype was found a few times. The CDR3 is CASSPRRGPEEQYF. The CDR3 DNA reads TGTGCCAGCAGCCCGCGGAGAGGGCCGGAAGAGCAGTACTTC. The rearrangement uses TRBV14 and TRBJ2-7, with D possibly being TRBD2 (5 bases). The V gene's germline CDR1 is SGHDN and CDR2 FVKESK. This CDR3 has 14 residues. V was pared by 4 bases and J by 7 bases, with 17 bases between.

The V gene is TRBV5-1, the J gene TRBJ2-7; unclear D gene. This CDR3 has 14 amino acids. Trimming pared 0 bases from V and 3 bases from J, leaving 10 bases between. Germline CDR1 reads SGHRS; CDR2 reads YFSETQ. The CDR3 sequence: CASSLDQNGYEQYF. CDR3 sequence (DNA): TGCGCCAGCAGCTTGGACCAGAATGGCTACGAGCAGTACTTC.

The rearrangement uses TRBV10-3 and TRBJ2-5; D gene uncertain. V lost 2 bases and J lost 2, with 6 bases in between. Germline V gene lookup returns CDR1 ENHRY and CDR2 SYGVKD. The CDR3 runs 13 residues. CDR3 DNA sequence: TGTGCCATCAGTGAGGGGCATCAAGAGACCCAGTACTTC. It specifies CAISEGHQETQYF.

The chain employs TRBV28 and TRBJ2-7; no clear D. Deletions cut 9 bases from V and 3 bases from J, with 6 bases between. This CDR3 contains 10 residues. In germline, CDR1 is MDHEN, CDR2 SYDVKM. CDR3 nucleotides: TGTGCCAGTCCCGACTACGAGCAGTACTTC. Residues: CASPDYEQYF.

This clonotype was found a few times. This chain links TRBV12-3 or TRBV12-4 with TRBJ1-6; D is unclear. Trimming removed 6 bases from V and 9 bases from J, with 15 bases in between. There are 14 residues in the CDR3. The CDR3 protein is CASSLGQKSSPLHF. The CDR3 bases are TGTGCCAGCAGCCTCGGGCAAAAGAGTTCACCCCTCCACTTT.

The DNA for the CDR3 is TGCGCCAGCAGCCTAGGACGTGTCTACACAGATACGCAGTATTTT. It yields the protein CASSLGRVYTDTQYF. J is TRBJ2-3 and V is TRBV5-1; no reliable D call. Trimming shortened V by 4 bases and J by 2 bases, and 14 bases separated the two germline ends. This CDR3 has 15 amino acids. Germline loops: CDR1 SGHRS, CDR2 YFSETQ. Full variable domain (rest looked up from reference TRBV5-1 and TRBJ2-3): KAGVTQTPRYLIKTRGQQVTLSCSPISGHRSVSWYQQTPGQGLQFLFEYFSETQRNKGNFPGRFSGRQFSNSRSEMNVSTLELGDSALYLCASSLGRVYTDTQYFGPGTRLTVL.

This clonotype showed up just a few times. This chain joins TRBV29-1 and TRBJ2-2, with D possibly matching TRBD2 (6 bases). Germline V CDR1 and CDR2: SQVTM, ANQGSEA. Between the trimmed V and J ends, which lost 4 bases and 0 bases, there was a span of 6 bases. The length of the CDR3 is 13 residues. The CDR3 sequence: CSVGLANTGELFF. As DNA, the CDR3 is TGCAGCGTTGGACTAGCGAACACCGGGGAGCTGTTTTTT.

This chain links TRBV5-4 with TRBJ1-6; 8 bases match TRBD1. J was trimmed by 3 bases and V by 2 bases; bases with no gene match: 4. Germline lookup yields CDR1 SGHNT and CDR2 YYREEE (reference sequence). There are 16 residues in the CDR3. DNA of the CDR3: TGTGCCAGCAGCTTAGGACAGGGAAGCTATAATTCACCCCTCCACTTT. Translated: CASSLGQGSYNSPLHF. The entire variable domain, with the rest obtained from reference TRBV5-4 and TRBJ1-6, is as follows: ETGVTQSPTHLIKTRGQQVTLRCSSQSGHNTVSWYQQALGQGPQFIFQYYREEENGRGNFPPRFSGLQFPNYSSELNVNALELDDSALYLCASSLGQGSYNSPLHFGNGTRLTVT.

There are a few counts of this clonotype. The chain carries TRBV7-9 and TRBJ1-1; D gene uncertain. In germline, CDR1 is SEHNR, CDR2 FQNEAQ (reference sequence). The V and J ends lost 2 bases and 6 bases respectively, with 7 bases between them. The CDR3 runs to 12 residues. CDR3 in amino acids: CASSLWFAEAFF. The CDR3 coding sequence is TGTGCCAGCAGCTTATGGTTCGCTGAAGCTTTCTTT.

This clonotype was observed a handful of times. CDR3 sequence reads: CATSDFRRTGELFF. For the CDR3, the DNA is TGTGCCACCAGTGATTTTAGGAGGACCGGGGAGCTGTTTTTT. This chain links TRBV24-1 with TRBJ2-2, with a possible D match to TRBD2 (5 bases). From germline, CDR1 is KGHDR and CDR2 SFDVKD. V was pared by 1 base and J by 5 bases, with 7 bases between. The CDR3 consists of 14 residues.

This clonotype was seen more than once but under ten times. V usage is TRBV6-2 or TRBV6-3 and J usage is TRBJ2-4; D is unresolved. CDR1 MNHEY and CDR2 SVGEGT come from the germline V gene. This CDR3 region has 14 residues. The V end was cut by 7 bases, the J end by 0 bases, with 10 bases between. The CDR3 region has the DNA TGTGCCAGCACCCCAGGTCAAGCCAAAAACATTCAGTACTTC. Translated, it gives CASTPGQAKNIQYF.

This clonotype was seen more than once but under ten times. V is TRBV5-1 and J is TRBJ1-1; 9 nucleotides agree with TRBD1. This CDR3 contains 13 residues. Germline V gene lookup returns CDR1 SGHRS and CDR2 YFSETQ. Germline trimming cut 0 bases from V and 7 bases from J; bases unmatched to any gene: 1. In DNA, the CDR3 is TGCGCCAGCAGCTTGGAGGGACAGGGTGAAGCTTTCTTT. Translating it yields CASSLEGQGEAFF.